This record covers a single T cell receptor (beta chain). Profiling relied on immunoSEQ multiplex PCR, and the TCRdb table lists in-frame clones only, not all of them. The sample lists about 28,000 clones, around three quarters occurring once. V was pared by 5 bases and J by 4 bases, with 17 bases between. This CDR3 is built from 16 residues. CDR1 SEHNR and CDR2 FQNEAQ come from the germline V gene (reference sequence). The data originate from a study of radiotherapy plus CTLA-4 blockade in lung cancer. Focal radiation and CTLA-4 blockade (ipilimumab) were tested in chemo-refractory metastatic non-small-cell lung cancer patients.

This TCR was recovered from a human donor with non-small cell lung cancer that progressed on radiotherapy plus ipilimumab. The chain couples TRBV7-9 to TRBJ2-2; D may be TRBD2 (5 bases). Sequences were derived from peripheral blood, sampled from a patient treated with radiotherapy plus ipilimumab. As DNA, the CDR3 is TGTGCCAGCAGCAGCCCCCGAGGGCTCCTCACCGGGGAGCTGTTTTTT. This codes for CASSSPRGLLTGELFF. The full variable domain, with the rest looked up from reference TRBV7-9 and TRBJ2-2, is DTGVSQNPRHKITKRGQNVTFRCDPISEHNRLYWYRQTLGQGPEFLTYFQNEAQLEKSRLLSDRFSAERPKGSFSTLEIQRTEQGDSAMYLCASSSPRGLLTGELFFGEGSRLTVL.